The rows below give T cell receptor beta chains drawn from one sample of a study of blood T cell repertoires in COVID-19. TCRdb's table, derived via immunoSEQ multiplex PCR, lists solely in-frame clones and lacks some. Of tens of thousands of clones in the sample, 89% were seen once. Sequenced input: peripheral blood. These receptors all come from a human donor in a cohort sampled during active COVID-19. CDR3s include the opening cysteine and the closing phenylalanine or tryptophan. A D gene is named only where the DNA matches it firmly. The listing skips clone size in some rows; elsewhere it reads once, few, many or a size class.

>.|.|TRBV2|TRBJ2-3
TGTGCCAGCACCCCGGGTCAGACCCTCACAGATACGCAGTATTTT
CASTPGQTLTDTQYF
>.|.|TRBV19|TRBJ1-5
TGTGCCAGTAGTATACTCGGGGGTTCCAATCAGCCCCAGCATTTT
CASSILGGSNQPQHF
>.|TRBD1|TRBV7-2|TRBJ2-7
TGTGCCAGCAGCCGCGGACAGGGGGCTTACGAGCAGTACTTC
CASSRGQGAYEQYF
>.|.|TRBV9|TRBJ1-2
TGTGCCAGCAGGACGGGTATTGATGGCTACACCTTC
CASRTGIDGYTF
>.|TRBD1|TRBV5-1|TRBJ2-7
TGCGCCAGCAGCTTGGCCAGGACAGGGAGATCCTACGAGCAGTACTTC
CASSLARTGRSYEQYF
>.|.|TRBV7-7|TRBJ2-7
TGTGCCAGCGCCCATGTAGGGAGGTGGGCTTACGAGCAGTACTTC
CASAHVGRWAYEQYF
>.|TRBD1|TRBV29-1|TRBJ1-2
TGCAGCGTTGAGGGGACAGCACCCTATGGCTACACCTTC
CSVEGTAPYGYTF
>.|TRBD1|TRBV5-1|TRBJ1-1
TGCGCCAGCAGTCCGGGACAGGGCCAGAACACTGAAGCTTTCTTT
CASSPGQGQNTEAFF
>.|TRBD1|TRBV6-1|TRBJ1-1
TGTGCCAGCAGTGAACACGGGACAGGGAGGGGAGCTTTCTTT
CASSEHGTGRGAFF
>few|TRBD1|TRBV6-6|TRBJ2-7
TGTGCCAGCAGTAGACAGGGCCCCTACGAGCAGTACTTC
CASSRQGPYEQYF
>.|.|TRBV5-1|TRBJ1-1
TGCGCCAGCAGCCAAAGTCAGCAAACTAGGACCACTGAAGCTTTCTTT
CASSQSQQTRTTEAFF
>few|TRBD1|TRBV7-9|TRBJ2-7
TGTGCCAGCAGCTTCCCGGACAGGTCTTATTCCTACGAGCAGTACTTC
CASSFPDRSYSYEQYF
>.|TRBD1|TRBV4-3|TRBJ1-1
TGCGCCAGCAGCCGAGACCCGACAGGGCCGAAGGGCACTGAAGCTTTCTTT
CASSRDPTGPKGTEAFF
>.|.|TRBV18|TRBJ1-3
TGTGCCAGCTCACCAGGGCAGCTACTCTCTGGAAACACCATATATTTT
CASSPGQLLSGNTIYF
>.|.|TRBV4-3|TRBJ1-4
TGCGCCAGCAGCCAAGATGTTGCCGGGACATCTAATGAAAAACTGTTTTTT
CASSQDVAGTSNEKLFF
>.|TRBD1|TRBV5-6|TRBJ2-7
TGTGCCAGCAGCTTTCCCGGGACAGGGAACGAGCAGTACTTC
CASSFPGTGNEQYF
>.|.|TRBV18|TRBJ1-4
TGTGCCAGCTCACCACGGGCAACGGCAACTAATGAAAAACTGTTTTTT
CASSPRATATNEKLFF
>.|TRBD1|TRBV7-9|TRBJ1-1
TGTGCCAGCAGCTCAGGACAGGGGGTATATACTGAAGCTTTCTTT
CASSSGQGVYTEAFF
>.|TRBD1|TRBV24-1|TRBJ2-1
TGTGCCACCAGTGAGCCGGGACAGGGATTGTATGAGCAGTTCTTC
CATSEPGQGLYEQFF
>.|TRBD1|TRBV29-1|TRBJ1-1
TGCAGCGTTCATGGGACAGCCTACACTGAAGCTTTCTTT
CSVHGTAYTEAFF
>.|TRBD1|TRBV4-1|TRBJ2-7
TGCGCCAGCAGCCAAGATGGACAGGGATTCTACGAGCAGTACTTC
CASSQDGQGFYEQYF
>once|TRBD1|TRBV2|TRBJ2-1
TGTGCTAGCAGACAGGGACACAATGAGCAGTTCTTC
CASRQGHNEQFF
>.|.|TRBV27|TRBJ1-4
TGTGCCAGCAGCCAACGTCCCGCCGGGTACGAAAAACTGTTTTTT
CASSQRPAGYEKLFF
>.|.|TRBV7-8|TRBJ2-7
TGTGCCAGCAGCTCCGACCGTTTCCAGGGCCTCTCCTACGAGCAGTACTTC
CASSSDRFQGLSYEQYF
>.|TRBD1|TRBV5-4|TRBJ1-2
TGTGCCAGCAGCCCCTCGTTTAACAGGGGGAATGGCTACACCTTC
CASSPSFNRGNGYTF
>.|.|TRBV5-6|TRBJ1-4
TGTGCCAGCAGCCTAGACAGGATCAATGAAAAACTGTTTTTT
CASSLDRINEKLFF
>.|.|TRBV2|TRBJ1-2
TGTGCCAGCAGAGTAACCGGGACTCATTATGGCTACACCTTC
CASRVTGTHYGYTF
>.|TRBD1|TRBV3-1/TRBV3-2|TRBJ2-7
TGTGCCAGCAGCCAAGGTGCTCAACTCGGGGACAGGGGCCCTTTTGTGAACGAGCAGTACTTC
CASSQGAQLGDRGPFVNEQYF
>.|.|TRBV6-1|TRBJ1-1
TGTGCCAGCAGTGAAAAGGGGGGGGTAAGCACTGAAGCTTTCTTT
CASSEKGGVSTEAFF
>.|.|TRBV7-2|TRBJ2-7
TGTGCCAGCAGCCCACAGGGCTACTCCTACGAGCAGTACTTC
CASSPQGYSYEQYF
>.|TRBD1|TRBV2|TRBJ1-5
TGTGCCAGCAGTGAGGGGGACAGGGCCCAGCCCCAGCATTTT
CASSEGDRAQPQHF
>.|.|TRBV7-8|TRBJ1-1
TGTGCCAGCAGCCCCCCGTCAGGGTACGGCACTGAAGCTTTCTTT
CASSPPSGYGTEAFF
>.|.|TRBV11-2|TRBJ1-1
TGTGCCAGCAGCTTAGGTCCCCTACAGGGAGACGGCAGAACTGAAGCTTTCTTT
CASSLGPLQGDGRTEAFF
>.|.|TRBV7-9|TRBJ2-7
TGTGCCAGCAGCTACTATACCCCGAGTGCCCACGAGCAGTACTTC
CASSYYTPSAHEQYF
>.|TRBD1|TRBV18|TRBJ1-1
TGTGCCAGCTCGCCCGGGACAGGGGGGACTGAAGCTTTCTTT
CASSPGTGGTEAFF
>.|.|TRBV14|TRBJ1-1
TGTGCCAGCAGCCAAGATTTTTCCAGGGCTAACACTGAAGCTTTCTTT
CASSQDFSRANTEAFF
>once|TRBD2|TRBV7-8|TRBJ2-6
TGTGCCAGCAGCTTAAAGATGCGGGGGGCCCCTGGGGCCAACGTCCTGACTTTC
CASSLKMRGAPGANVLTF
>few|TRBD1|TRBV2|TRBJ1-3
TGTGCCAGCAGGCCAGACAGGGCCGGAAACACCATATATTTT
CASRPDRAGNTIYF
>.|TRBD2|TRBV18|TRBJ2-7
TGTGCCAGCTCACTAACGACTAGCGGGGGTCACGAGCAGTACTTC
CASSLTTSGGHEQYF
>.|TRBD1|TRBV7-2|TRBJ1-1
TGTGCCAGCAGCTTTATGGGACAGGGGGCGACTGAAGCTTTCTTT
CASSFMGQGATEAFF
>once|TRBD1|TRBV19|TRBJ2-7
TGTGCCAGTAGTATAGCCTTCGACAGGGTAGGTTCCTACGAGCAGTACTTC
CASSIAFDRVGSYEQYF
>.|TRBD1|TRBV5-5|TRBJ2-6
TGTGCCAGCAGCTTGGGGGGACAGGTCTCTGGGGCCAACGTCCTGACTTTC
CASSLGGQVSGANVLTF
>once|TRBD2|TRBV6-2/TRBV6-3|TRBJ2-6
TGTGCCAGCAGTTACTCTAAGCGGGGCCGCTCTGGGGCCAACGTCCTGACTTTC
CASSYSKRGRSGANVLTF
>.|.|TRBV6-2/TRBV6-3|TRBJ1-1
TGTGCCAGCAGTTCATCAGTACTGGAGGGCACTGAAGCTTTCTTT
CASSSSVLEGTEAFF
>.|.|TRBV5-5|TRBJ2-7
TGTGCCAGCAGCTTGGCCCCAGGCCCTACAGGATACGAGCAGTACTTC
CASSLAPGPTGYEQYF
>.|TRBD1|TRBV7-9|TRBJ1-3
TGTGCCAGCAGCCCAGAGGGACAGGGGGACACCATATATTTT
CASSPEGQGDTIYF
>.|TRBD1|TRBV6-5|TRBJ2-7
TGTGCCAGCAGTATAGGACAGGGCTACGAGCAGTACTTC
CASSIGQGYEQYF
>.|TRBD1|TRBV11-2|TRBJ1-1
TGTGCCAGCAGCCCCCGACAGGGCTCTGAAGCTTTCTTT
CASSPRQGSEAFF
>.|.|TRBV11-2|TRBJ2-7
TGTGCCAGCAGCTTGGGGGGAGGCAACGAGCAGTACTTC
CASSLGGGNEQYF
>once|TRBD1|TRBV15|TRBJ2-7
TGTGCCACCAGCAGAGATCTGGGACAGGACTACGAGCAGTACTTC
CATSRDLGQDYEQYF
>.|TRBD1|TRBV27|TRBJ1-2
TGTATCCTGAGTTCCCTACCGGGACAGGGAGGATATGGCTACACCTTC
CILSSLPGQGGYGYTF
>.|.|TRBV4-2|TRBJ1-3
TGTGCCAGCAGCCAAGTGGGGGGGGCTTCTGGAAACACCATATATTTT
CASSQVGGASGNTIYF
>.|.|TRBV19|TRBJ1-2
TGTGCCAGTAGTATAGACAGGGGTCGCGGCTACACCTTC
CASSIDRGRGYTF